This T cell receptor beta chain was captured in a study of cytomegalovirus exposure and HLA in healthy donors. V lost 2 bases and J 0 bases, leaving 10 bases between the germline ends. The CDR3 is made up of 15 amino acids. CDR1 and CDR2 from the germline V gene are MNHEY and SMNVEV (reference sequence). PCR involved 60 Vbeta and 13 Jbeta primers. Per the authors' pipeline: In a later analysis, some 80 million unique TCR beta chains included roughly 11 million shared by two or more donors. Sequencing used immunoSEQ multiplex PCR; TCRdb keeps in-frame clones, though not all of them. V and J calls and clone size come straight from that table; D and trimming were deduced from the DNA. Of 150,000 to 200,000 clones detected, 65% to 80% appear once; the ten largest clones hold approximately 4.4%.

The chain is built from TRBV27 and TRBJ1-1; D gene unclear. The clonotype originates from a man between 18 and 35 years old in good health and CMV-seropositive. Source material: PBMCs. The CDR3 DNA is TGTGCCAGCAGTTTAGGGCAGAGTATGAACACTGAAGCTTTCTTT. This encodes CASSLGQSMNTEAFF.